The 20 T cell receptor beta chains in this list originate from one sample, sequenced in a study of blood T cell repertoires in COVID-19. Measured with immunoSEQ multiplex PCR; TCRdb has only the in-frame clones, and not every one. The data hold fewer than 180,000 clones, with 70% to 90% observed a single time. Material for sequencing was peripheral blood. The receptors here all came from a man aged 70 or older with acute or convalescent COVID-19.

V and J are TRBV5-1 and TRBJ1-4; 7 bases are shared with TRBD1. CDR1 SGHRS and CDR2 YFSETQ come from the germline V gene. V was clipped by 3 bases and J by 3 bases; unmatched bases: 8. This CDR3 spans 16 amino acids. Here the CDR3 reads CASSWTGGSANEKLFF. CDR3 bases: TGCGCCAGCAGCTGGACAGGCGGATCTGCTAATGAAAAACTGTTTTTT.

The chain couples TRBV6-5 to TRBJ2-2, with 9 bases lining up with TRBD1. V lost 8 bases and J lost 6; bases outside the gene matches: 7. CDR1 MNHEY and CDR2 SVGAGI come from the germline V gene. The CDR3 is made up of 14 amino acids. CDR3 nucleotide sequence: TGTGCCAGCTGCCGGGACAGGGTTGCCGGGGAGCTGTTTTTT. This encodes CASCRDRVAGELFF.

V gene TRBV7-6 combines with J gene TRBJ2-5, with D possibly being TRBD2 (6 bases). Germline CDR1 reads SGHVS; CDR2 reads FNYEAQ. CDR3 length equals 15 residues. V dropped 5 bases and J dropped 3 bases, with 16 bases sitting between them. The DNA of the CDR3 is TGTGCCAGCAGCATGGAGGGAAGGGGCAAAGAGACCCAGTACTTC. It codes for CASSMEGRGKETQYF.

In its sample, this clone was seen many times. The chain is built from TRBV4-1 and TRBJ2-5; TRBD1 aligns across 9 bases. Germline CDR1 MGHRA, CDR2 YSYEKL. The J segment lost 5 bases and the V segment lost 0 bases, leaving 7 bases of the junction unmatched. The CDR3 consists of 16 residues. The CDR3 region has the DNA TGCGCCAGCAGCCAAGATCGGGGACAGGGAGGGGAGACCCAGTACTTC. It yields the protein CASSQDRGQGGETQYF.

The chain employs TRBV6-2 or TRBV6-3 and TRBJ2-7, with D tentatively TRBD1 (6 bases). The V gene lost 5 bases and the J gene lost 2 bases, with 13 bases spanning the gap. CDR1 and CDR2 from the germline V gene are MNHEY and SVGEGT. The CDR3 covers 14 residues. CDR3: CASSPGALTYEQYF. The CDR3 coding sequence is TGTGCCAGCAGTCCAGGGGCCCTTACCTACGAGCAGTACTTC.

V usage is TRBV28 and J usage is TRBJ1-5, with D perhaps matching TRBD1 (5 bases). Trimming removed 3 bases from V and 9 bases from J, with 12 bases in between. The CDR3 is made up of 13 amino acids. Germline CDR1 is MDHEN and CDR2 is SYDVKM. The CDR3 sequence is CASSFQGGWPQHF. DNA of the CDR3: TGTGCCAGCAGTTTCCAGGGAGGTTGGCCCCAGCATTTT.

The V gene is TRBV29-1, the J gene TRBJ1-1; D is perhaps TRBD1 (5 bases). CDR1 SQVTM and CDR2 ANQGSEA come from the germline V gene. Trimming took off 3 bases at V and 0 bases at J, with 11 bases between the two ends. The CDR3 consists of 14 residues. The CDR3 sequence: CSVDQGMMNTEAFF. CDR3 DNA: TGCAGCGTTGATCAGGGTATGATGAACACTGAAGCTTTCTTT.

This chain joins TRBV9 and TRBJ1-1, with D uncertain. Trimming removed 3 bases at V and 4 bases at J, with 10 bases between. Germline V gives CDR1 SGDLS, CDR2 YYNGEE. The length of the CDR3 is 13 residues. Here the CDR3 reads CASSAHAVTEAFF. As DNA, the CDR3 is TGTGCCAGCAGCGCCCATGCGGTCACTGAAGCTTTCTTT.

Of note for this clone: Other DNA sequences in the same sample also yield this CDR3. CDR3 DNA: TGTGCCAGTGGGACTTCTTACGAGCAGTACTTC. This sequence encodes CASGTSYEQYF. The V gene is TRBV6-6, the J gene TRBJ2-7, with a possible D match to TRBD2 (6 bases). V dropped 9 bases and J dropped 4 bases, with 10 bases sitting between them. The germline V gene encodes CDR1 MNHNY and CDR2 SVGAGI (reference sequence). The CDR3 spans 11 residues.

The chain links TRBV30 to TRBJ1-5; TRBD1 aligns across 8 bases. This CDR3 region has 14 residues. Germline V CDR1 and CDR2: GTSNPN, SVGIG (reference sequence). The V gene end was trimmed by 2 bases and the J gene end by 6 bases; junction bases not matched to a gene: 6. The CDR3 region is CAWSRQGAGQPQHF. Written as DNA, the CDR3 is TGTGCCTGGAGTAGGCAGGGGGCGGGTCAGCCCCAGCATTTT.

The chain links TRBV19 to TRBJ2-3; 8 nucleotides agree with TRBD2. V trimming: 5 bases; J trimming: 4 bases; junction bases outside the gene matches: 8. Germline V gene lookup returns CDR1 LNHDA and CDR2 SQIVND (reference sequence). The CDR3 totals 15 residues. CDR3 loop: CASSAGTRSADTQYF. CDR3 nucleotide sequence: TGTGCCAGTAGTGCCGGGACTAGGAGCGCAGATACGCAGTATTTT. Full variable domain (remainder filled in from reference TRBV19 and TRBJ2-3): DGGITQSPKYLFRKEGQNVTLSCEQNLNHDAMYWYRQDPGQGLRLIYYSQIVNDFQKGDIAEGYSVSREKKESFPLTVTSAQKNPTAFYLCASSAGTRSADTQYFGPGTRLTVL.

This clone showed up just once. This chain connects TRBV7-9 to TRBJ2-5; 7 positions match TRBD1. In germline, CDR1 is SEHNR, CDR2 FQNEAQ (reference sequence). The CDR3 spans 15 residues. The V and J ends lost 5 bases and 2 bases, in that order; junction bases with no gene match: 8. The CDR3 bases are TGTGCCAGCAGCCGGACCCAGGGGGTACAAGAGACCCAGTACTTC. Its protein is CASSRTQGVQETQYF.

This clone has more than one count but fewer than ten. The V and J genes are TRBV6-5 and TRBJ2-7; 10 positions match TRBD1. The CDR3 contains 15 residues. Germline V gives CDR1 MNHEY, CDR2 SVGAGI. V lost 6 bases and J lost 2; bases outside the gene matches: 7. The CDR3 DNA is TGTGCCAGCAGCCTACCGGGACAGGGGACCTACGAGCAGTACTTC. As protein: CASSLPGQGTYEQYF.

The V and J genes are TRBV27 and TRBJ1-1; D is perhaps TRBD1 (5 bases). CDR1 and CDR2 (germline): MNHEY, SMNVEV (reference sequence). The CDR3 totals 13 residues. The V end lost 6 bases, the J end lost 2 bases, and 10 bases lay between the germline ends. CDR3 protein: CASSTTENTEAFF. The CDR3 DNA is TGTGCCAGCAGCACGACAGAAAACACTGAAGCTTTCTTT.

The chain joins TRBV6-5 to TRBJ1-5; TRBD1 agrees at 7 bases. Germline V lookup: CDR1 MNHEY, CDR2 SVGAGI. V gave up 6 bases and J gave up 7 bases; unmatched junction bases: 9. The CDR3 covers 14 residues. The CDR3 loop reads CASRPDRFSQPQHF. CDR3 sequence (DNA): TGTGCCAGCAGACCGGACAGGTTTTCGCAGCCCCAGCATTTT.

The V call is TRBV15, the J call TRBJ2-7, with 14 bases fitting TRBD2. V was clipped by 5 bases and J by 3 bases; unmatched bases: 0. The CDR3 has 14 residues. Looked up from germline, CDR1 is LNHNV and CDR2 is YYDKDF (reference sequence). CDR3 in DNA: TGTGCCACCAGCGGGACTAGCGGGAGCTACGAGCAGTACTTC. Amino acids: CATSGTSGSYEQYF.

V and J are TRBV3-1 (or the pseudogene TRBV3-2) and TRBJ2-1; unclear D gene. Germline assignment: CDR1 LGHDT and CDR2 YNNKEL (reference sequence). The V end lost 4 bases, the J end lost 3 bases, and 7 bases lay between the germline ends. This CDR3 is 13 amino acids long. CDR3 sequence: CASSLGGYNEQFF. The CDR3 DNA is TGTGCCAGCAGCCTCGGCGGCTACAATGAGCAGTTCTTC.

V is TRBV5-6 and J is TRBJ2-3, with 12 bases that match TRBD2. Germline V gives CDR1 SGHDT, CDR2 YYEEEE. The junction had 5 bases not matched to a gene; V was cut back by 4 bases and J by 5 bases. The CDR3 has 15 residues. The chain's CDR3 is CASSLPGLAGDTQYF. CDR3 coding DNA: TGTGCCAGCAGCCTCCCGGGACTAGCGGGAGATACGCAGTATTTT.

The rearrangement joins TRBV20-1 to TRBJ2-7; D is undetermined. The V and J ends lost 3 bases and 3 bases respectively, with 12 bases between them. Germline V gene data show CDR1 as DFQATT and CDR2 as SNEGSKA (reference sequence). This CDR3 comprises 13 residues. CDR3 in DNA: TGCAGTGCTAGTTCCACCCTAGACTACGAGCAGTACTTC. It specifies CSASSTLDYEQYF.

This clone was seen a handful of times. This chain links TRBV30 with TRBJ1-1, with D possibly TRBD1 on 5 matching bases. This CDR3 spans 15 amino acids. CDR1 is GTSNPN, CDR2 SVGIG, per germline (reference sequence). V lost 6 bases and J lost 0, with 17 bases in between. CDR3 nucleotides: TGTGCCTGTACCCGACAGAGTGGGATGAACACTGAAGCTTTCTTT. Amino acid sequence: CACTRQSGMNTEAFF.